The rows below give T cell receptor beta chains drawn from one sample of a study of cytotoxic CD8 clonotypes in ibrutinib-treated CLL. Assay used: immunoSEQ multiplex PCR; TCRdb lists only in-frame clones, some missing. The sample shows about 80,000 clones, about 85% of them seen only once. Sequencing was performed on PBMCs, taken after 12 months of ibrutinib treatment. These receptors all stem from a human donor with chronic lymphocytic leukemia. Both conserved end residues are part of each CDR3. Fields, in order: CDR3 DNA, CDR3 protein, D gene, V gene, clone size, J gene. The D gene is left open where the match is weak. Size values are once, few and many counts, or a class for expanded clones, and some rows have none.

cdr3_nt: TGTGCCAGCAGCCAAGAGGGATACTCTGGAAACACCATATATTTT; cdr3_aa: CASSQEGYSGNTIYF; d_call: -; v_call: TRBV4-2; clone_size: -; j_call: TRBJ1-3
cdr3_nt: TGCAGTGCCGGGTGGTCGGATGAAGCTTTCTTT; cdr3_aa: CSAGWSDEAFF; d_call: -; v_call: TRBV20-1; clone_size: -; j_call: TRBJ1-1
cdr3_nt: TGTGCCAGCACCGCCGGCGGGTACTCCTACAATGAGCAGTTCTTC; cdr3_aa: CASTAGGYSYNEQFF; d_call: -; v_call: TRBV9; clone_size: -; j_call: TRBJ2-1
cdr3_nt: TGTGCCAGCAGCTTAGGTGCGGACACAGATACGCAGTATTTT; cdr3_aa: CASSLGADTDTQYF; d_call: -; v_call: TRBV7-8; clone_size: once; j_call: TRBJ2-3
cdr3_nt: TGCGCCAGCAGCCCCACTAGCGGGGGGGCCCATTCCTACAATGAGCAGTTCTTC; cdr3_aa: CASSPTSGGAHSYNEQFF; d_call: TRBD2; v_call: TRBV5-1; clone_size: once; j_call: TRBJ2-1
cdr3_nt: TGTGCCAGCAGTGCGATTTACGAGCAGTACTTC; cdr3_aa: CASSAIYEQYF; d_call: -; v_call: TRBV2; clone_size: -; j_call: TRBJ2-7
cdr3_nt: TGTGCCTGGAGTGTAGACCCGGCAGGCACAGATACGCAGTATTTT; cdr3_aa: CAWSVDPAGTDTQYF; d_call: -; v_call: TRBV30; clone_size: -; j_call: TRBJ2-3
cdr3_nt: TGTGCCAGCAGCTTTGCGGGGGCAGATACGCAGTATTTT; cdr3_aa: CASSFAGADTQYF; d_call: TRBD2; v_call: TRBV7-3; clone_size: -; j_call: TRBJ2-3
cdr3_nt: TGTGCCAGCAGCTTATCCCGACAGTTCTCCCGCATCGAGCAGTACTTC; cdr3_aa: CASSLSRQFSRIEQYF; d_call: -; v_call: TRBV7-8; clone_size: -; j_call: TRBJ2-7
cdr3_nt: TGTGCCAGCTCACCCCGGGGGGCGCACTACGAGCAGTACTTC; cdr3_aa: CASSPRGAHYEQYF; d_call: -; v_call: TRBV18; clone_size: -; j_call: TRBJ2-7
cdr3_nt: TGTGCCAGCTCCCCCCTAGCGGGAGGTGACGAGCAGTACTTC; cdr3_aa: CASSPLAGGDEQYF; d_call: TRBD2; v_call: TRBV25-1; clone_size: -; j_call: TRBJ2-7
cdr3_nt: TGTGCCAGCAGCCGAAACGGGTACCAAGGCTACGAGCAGTACTTC; cdr3_aa: CASSRNGYQGYEQYF; d_call: -; v_call: TRBV7-2; clone_size: -; j_call: TRBJ2-7
cdr3_nt: TGTGCCAGCGGCCCTAGCGGGGGGCATGAGCAGTTCTTC; cdr3_aa: CASGPSGGHEQFF; d_call: TRBD2; v_call: TRBV6-5; clone_size: -; j_call: TRBJ2-1
cdr3_nt: TGTGCCAGCTCACCACCTCCAGGCGGGGAGACTGAAGCTTTCTTT; cdr3_aa: CASSPPPGGETEAFF; d_call: -; v_call: TRBV18; clone_size: -; j_call: TRBJ1-1
cdr3_nt: TGCGCCAGCAGCCCGGTGGCGGGGGCGCAGTACTTC; cdr3_aa: CASSPVAGAQYF; d_call: -; v_call: TRBV5-1; clone_size: -; j_call: TRBJ2-7
cdr3_nt: TGTGCCAGCAGCGTAGGTTCAGGGGGCGATGAGCAGTTCTTC; cdr3_aa: CASSVGSGGDEQFF; d_call: TRBD1; v_call: TRBV9; clone_size: -; j_call: TRBJ2-1
cdr3_nt: TGTGCCAGCAGAGGGCAGGGGTTCGGCACCGGGGAGCTGTTTTTT; cdr3_aa: CASRGQGFGTGELFF; d_call: -; v_call: TRBV11-1; clone_size: -; j_call: TRBJ2-2
cdr3_nt: TGTGCCAGCACGGAAGAGGGCGGTACCTACAATGAGCAGTTCTTC; cdr3_aa: CASTEEGGTYNEQFF; d_call: -; v_call: TRBV4-2; clone_size: -; j_call: TRBJ2-1
cdr3_nt: TGTGCCACCAGCAGAATCCCGGGACAGGGCGCAGATACGCAGTATTTT; cdr3_aa: CATSRIPGQGADTQYF; d_call: TRBD1; v_call: TRBV15; clone_size: -; j_call: TRBJ2-3
cdr3_nt: TGTGCCAGCAGACCGGGGGATAACTATGGCTACACCTTC; cdr3_aa: CASRPGDNYGYTF; d_call: -; v_call: TRBV6-5; clone_size: -; j_call: TRBJ1-2
cdr3_nt: TGTGCCAGCAGCTTAAGGGCTGGGGGCCTACAAGAGACCCAGTACTTC; cdr3_aa: CASSLRAGGLQETQYF; d_call: -; v_call: TRBV11-3; clone_size: -; j_call: TRBJ2-5
cdr3_nt: TGTGCCATCAGTGAGGCAGGTCAAGAGACCCAGTACTTC; cdr3_aa: CAISEAGQETQYF; d_call: -; v_call: TRBV10-3; clone_size: -; j_call: TRBJ2-5
cdr3_nt: TGTGCCAGCAGCCAATGGGGGAATGAGCAGTTCTTC; cdr3_aa: CASSQWGNEQFF; d_call: -; v_call: TRBV4-2; clone_size: -; j_call: TRBJ2-1
cdr3_nt: TGTGCCATCAAAGGGACTAGCGAACAAGAGACCCAGTACTTC; cdr3_aa: CAIKGTSEQETQYF; d_call: TRBD2; v_call: TRBV10-3; clone_size: -; j_call: TRBJ2-5
cdr3_nt: TGTGCCAGCAGCTTAGGTGTGGTCGGACTAGCGGGGCAGACCCAGTACTTC; cdr3_aa: CASSLGVVGLAGQTQYF; d_call: TRBD2; v_call: TRBV7-3; clone_size: -; j_call: TRBJ2-5
cdr3_nt: TGTGCCAGCAGTGAATTCAATGGAGACAATGAGCAGTTCTTC; cdr3_aa: CASSEFNGDNEQFF; d_call: -; v_call: TRBV25-1; clone_size: -; j_call: TRBJ2-1
cdr3_nt: TGTGCCAGCAGCTCCCCGGGGACAGATGTTGGTAACACCATATATTTT; cdr3_aa: CASSSPGTDVGNTIYF; d_call: TRBD1; v_call: TRBV4-2; clone_size: once; j_call: TRBJ1-3
cdr3_nt: TGTGCCAGCAGCACCAGGTCCGGCACAGATACGCAGTATTTT; cdr3_aa: CASSTRSGTDTQYF; d_call: -; v_call: TRBV27; clone_size: once; j_call: TRBJ2-3
cdr3_nt: TGTGCCAGCAGCCCCCGCGGGACAGGGGGCGATGGCTACACCTTC; cdr3_aa: CASSPRGTGGDGYTF; d_call: TRBD1; v_call: TRBV5-5; clone_size: -; j_call: TRBJ1-2
cdr3_nt: TGTGCCAGCAGTCCGCTAGTTTACCAAGAGACCCAGTACTTC; cdr3_aa: CASSPLVYQETQYF; d_call: -; v_call: TRBV27; clone_size: -; j_call: TRBJ2-5
cdr3_nt: TGCAGCGCCTGGACAGGGGCGGCCGGGGAGCTGTTTTTT; cdr3_aa: CSAWTGAAGELFF; d_call: TRBD1; v_call: TRBV29-1; clone_size: -; j_call: TRBJ2-2
cdr3_nt: TGTGCCAGCAGCCCAGCGGGGGGGACCTACAATGAGCAGTTCTTC; cdr3_aa: CASSPAGGTYNEQFF; d_call: TRBD2; v_call: TRBV7-2; clone_size: -; j_call: TRBJ2-1
cdr3_nt: TGTGCCAGTAGTATGAGAGGCCCGGGGCCAGATACGCAGTATTTT; cdr3_aa: CASSMRGPGPDTQYF; d_call: -; v_call: TRBV19; clone_size: -; j_call: TRBJ2-3
cdr3_nt: TGTGCCAGCAGCTCCACGCATGGCTACACCTTC; cdr3_aa: CASSSTHGYTF; d_call: -; v_call: TRBV5-6; clone_size: -; j_call: TRBJ1-2
cdr3_nt: TGCGCCAGCAGCTTGTTTCCGGGGGGGGACGAGACCCAGTACTTC; cdr3_aa: CASSLFPGGDETQYF; d_call: TRBD2; v_call: TRBV5-1; clone_size: -; j_call: TRBJ2-5
cdr3_nt: TGTGCCATCAGTGAGGGGAGCTACGAGCAGTACTTC; cdr3_aa: CAISEGSYEQYF; d_call: -; v_call: TRBV10-3; clone_size: -; j_call: TRBJ2-7
cdr3_nt: TGCGCCAGCAGCTTGATCCCGGGCACAGATACGCAGTATTTT; cdr3_aa: CASSLIPGTDTQYF; d_call: -; v_call: TRBV5-1; clone_size: few; j_call: TRBJ2-3
cdr3_nt: TGTGGGGGGAGCTCCTATAATTCACCCCTCCACTTT; cdr3_aa: CGGSSYNSPLHF; d_call: -; v_call: TRBV7-3; clone_size: -; j_call: TRBJ1-6
cdr3_nt: TGTGCCAGCCGACAGGGCCCCAACTATGGCTACACCTTC; cdr3_aa: CASRQGPNYGYTF; d_call: TRBD1; v_call: TRBV7-6; clone_size: -; j_call: TRBJ1-2